This T cell receptor (beta chain) was obtained from a study of beta chain features in type 1 diabetes. Study findings and constraints: Reduced insertions and increased deletions marked VDJ junctions in type 1 diabetes patients.

What was sequenced were expressed TCRB transcripts, since all of the isolated RNA had been reverse transcribed. Sequencing used immunoSEQ multiplex PCR; TCRdb keeps in-frame clones, though not all of them. The sample contains 350,000 or so clones, less than 20% of which appear only once. With respect to this clone: The antigen is undetermined.

This receptor was identified in a young woman in good health. Sequencing was done on a sample of naive CD4+ T cells from blood.

CDR3 sequence (DNA): TGTGCCAGCACCAAGAACACCGGGGAGCTGTTTTTT. This encodes CASTKNTGELFF. The chain couples TRBV6-5 to TRBJ2-2; D is ambiguous. V lost 7 bases to trimming and J lost 1 base, with 4 bases between them. The CDR3 totals 12 residues. Germline V gene sequence: CDR1 MNHEY, CDR2 SVGAGI.